This T cell receptor beta chain was identified in a study of shared clonotypes between healthy human individuals. The CDR3 length is 15 residues. V was shortened by 3 bases and J by 2 bases, with 15 bases between the two germline ends. CDR1 and CDR2 from the germline V gene are SGDLS and YYNGEE. The assay was immunoSEQ multiplex PCR, and TCRdb's table has in-frame clones only and misses some. The data hold 650,000 to 700,000 clones, with around 91% observed a single time. The chain uses TRBV9 and TRBJ2-7, with TRBD2 as a possible D gene (5 bases). Sequenced sample: memory CD8+ T cells from PBMCs. Subset defined: CD45RO+ cells pooled with CCR7-negative TemRA cells. The TCR originated in a young man in good health. Some clones in this sample may be carry-over from other donors' samples. This chain's CDR3 is CASSANGVAPYEQYF. Here the CDR3 DNA reads TGTGCCAGCAGCGCGAACGGGGTGGCCCCCTACGAGCAGTACTTC.